The clone carrying this T cell receptor (beta chain) was counted a few times. Germline CDR1 is MNHEY and CDR2 is SVGAGI. With 6 bases removed from V and 6 bases from J, the gap between germline ends came to 15 bases. The CDR3 length is 13 residues. The data were produced by immunoSEQ multiplex PCR, yet TCRdb's version contains in-frame clones alone and is incomplete. The profile shows about 200,000 clones, 65% to 90% of them singletons. These data are taken from a study of blood T cell repertoires in COVID-19. The sequencing sample was made of peripheral blood. This TCR derives from a human donor in a cohort sampled during active COVID-19. The J gene is TRBJ2-7, the V gene TRBV6-5, with a possible D match to TRBD1 (6 bases). The CDR3 DNA reads as TGTGCCAGCAGAACAAGGAACAGGGTCGAGCAGTACTTC. Protein sequence: CASRTRNRVEQYF.